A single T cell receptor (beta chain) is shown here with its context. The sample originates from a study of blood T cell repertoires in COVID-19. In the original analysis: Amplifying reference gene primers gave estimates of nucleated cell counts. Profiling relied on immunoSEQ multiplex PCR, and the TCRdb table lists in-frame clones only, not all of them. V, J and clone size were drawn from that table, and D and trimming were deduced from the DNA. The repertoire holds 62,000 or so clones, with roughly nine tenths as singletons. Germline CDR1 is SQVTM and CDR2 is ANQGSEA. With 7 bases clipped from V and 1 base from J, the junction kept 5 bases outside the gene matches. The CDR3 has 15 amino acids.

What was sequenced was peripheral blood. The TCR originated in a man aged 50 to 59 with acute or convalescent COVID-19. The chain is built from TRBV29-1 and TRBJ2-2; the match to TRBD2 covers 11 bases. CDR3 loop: CSAVGTSGNTGELFF. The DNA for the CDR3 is TGCAGCGCTGTCGGGACTAGCGGGAACACCGGGGAGCTGTTTTTT.